In its sample, the clone carrying this T cell receptor (beta chain) was seen many times. Its specificity is unknown. The data belong to a study of Graves' ophthalmopathy and Graves' hyperthyroidism. Overall study findings and caveats: A classifier, a 13-signature model, separated ophthalmopathy from stable hyperthyroidism with about 88% sensitivity and less than 83% specificity.

All donors with ophthalmopathy were recorded as having moderate-to-severe activity, CAS ≥3, NOSPECS ≥4 and a duration under 3 months. Symptoms, serum thyroxine and TRAb, thyroid ultrasound, and orbital computed tomography formed the diagnostic basis. The V gene's germline CDR1 is DFQATT and CDR2 SNEGSKA (reference sequence). V lost 5 bases, J lost 5 bases, and 13 bases lay in between. The length of the CDR3 is 13 residues. Transcripts of RNA were the source for amplifying TCR beta CDR3 regions. HTBI-primed RT-PCR formed the first round, and a multiplex PCR formed the second. TCRdb reanalysed the multiplex PCR reads using MiXCR and keeps one entry per CDR3 protein. The sample consists of under 400,000 distinct CDR3 sequences, roughly a sixth of them appearing once.

This receptor was identified in an adult man with Graves' ophthalmopathy. The sequenced sample consisted of peripheral blood. V is TRBV20-1 and J is TRBJ1-5; D remains ambiguous. The CDR3 loop reads CSAQQGLDQPQHF. CDR3 nucleotide sequence: TGCAGTGCTCAACAAGGCCTCGATCAGCCCCAGCATTTT.